This T cell receptor beta chain was obtained from a study of cytomegalovirus exposure and HLA in healthy donors. Findings of the study overall: Later analysis identified around 15,000 TCR beta sequences associated with HLA alleles, using a false discovery rate threshold of 0.05.

About this clone itself: Its antigen is unknown.

With 60 Vbeta and 13 Jbeta primers, the PCR was carried out. Clones were sequenced by immunoSEQ multiplex PCR, and TCRdb holds only the in-frame ones, with some missing. The table lists about 160,000 clones, just over 75% of them singletons, with around 1.5% in the top ten. This CDR3 has 14 amino acids. With 3 bases clipped from V and 5 bases from J, the junction kept 4 bases outside the gene matches. The germline V gene encodes CDR1 LNHDA and CDR2 SQIVND (reference sequence). This rearrangement joins TRBV19 to TRBJ2-5; TRBD2 matches 9 bases. The sequenced sample consisted of PBMCs. The source is a middle-aged man in good health and CMV-seronegative. CDR3 amino acids: CASSMGTSPETQYF. For the CDR3, the DNA is TGTGCCAGTAGTATGGGGACTAGCCCTGAGACCCAGTACTTC.